This T cell receptor (beta chain) was captured in a study of T cells in localized non-small cell lung cancer. Findings of the study overall: There were a median around 60 of the top 100 tumor clones appearing in adjacent lung.

Generated by immunoSEQ multiplex PCR, the TCRdb table keeps only in-frame clones and is missing some. Here the sample spans around 20,000 clones, 91% being singletons. This clone was detected only once. What it recognizes is unknown. V was pared by 4 bases and J by 6 bases, with 19 bases of the junction left unmatched. The germline CDR1 and CDR2 sequences are WNHNN and SYGVQD (reference sequence). The CDR3 consists of 18 residues. The chain combines TRBV10-1 with TRBJ2-5; 8 nucleotides line up with TRBD1. This sequence originates from a woman aged 35-75 years with stage I lung adenocarcinoma. The sample was peripheral blood, taken before any cancer treatment. This CDR3 is CASSAQKGRAGGEKTQYF. In DNA, the CDR3 is TGCGCCAGCAGTGCCCAAAAGGGTAGGGCAGGGGGCGAGAAGACCCAGTACTTC.